This record concerns one T cell receptor beta chain sequence. Its target is not known. These data originate in a study of blood T cells in healthy people across ages. Using a J-beta primer mix together with a sample-barcoded 5' primer, a second PCR was run for about 7 to 12 cycles. TCRdb re-called the 5' RACE reads with MiXCR, one entry per CDR3 protein. The data hold over a million distinct CDR3 sequences, with under 45% observed a single time. Overall study findings and caveats: As age increased, TCR beta diversity per million T cells fell in a roughly linear fashion. Reliance upon unsorted PBMCs precluded definitive naive versus antigen-experienced comparison. In long-lived donors, naive CD4+ cell counts and diversity exceeded those of aged donors.

The sample taken for sequencing was blood. This TCR was recovered from a woman aged 60-75 years in good health.

CDR3 in DNA: TGCAGTGGGGCAGCGGAGACGATAGAGACCCAGTACTTC. Amino acids: CSGAAETIETQYF. The rearrangement joins TRBV20-1 to TRBJ2-5, with D perhaps TRBD2 (5 bases). The germline V gene has CDR1 DFQATT and CDR2 SNEGSKA (reference sequence). V was cut by 7 bases and J by 4 bases, with 16 bases left in between. The CDR3 sequence is 13 residues long.